The rows below give T cell receptor beta chains drawn from one sample of a study of blood T cell repertoires in COVID-19. Some clones are missing from TCRdb's copy, which holds only in-frame ones; the method was immunoSEQ multiplex PCR. The top ten clones hold 5% to 7% of a sample with about 200,000 clones, around 88% of them seen once. The sample comprised PBMCs or T cells enriched from blood (not recorded which). The origin of the receptors is a man aged 35 to 55 with acute COVID-19. The CDR3 runs from the conserved cysteine through the conserved F or W.

v_call cdr3_aa
TRBV6-5 CASRGDRGRVSGQFF
TRBV19 CASRNIAGATETQYF
TRBV9 CASSVAGRDYEQYF
TRBV29-1 CSVGTESYGYTF
TRBV6-2/TRBV6-3 CASSDGQVMNEQFF
TRBV25-1 CASSYRGNTEAFF
TRBV7-3 CASSFRDRGRSPLHF
TRBV18 CASSPDQLNRVFEKLFF
TRBV7-9 CASSPSSGRGNEQYF
TRBV4-1 CASSQGRGSEKLFF
TRBV11-3 CASRAVTGGGNVYGYTF
TRBV27 CASSLGAFSYNEQFF
TRBV5-4 CASSLDGLAQFF
TRBV5-1 CASRERTGLAGLGEQFF
TRBV7-2 CASSFGLPTQYF